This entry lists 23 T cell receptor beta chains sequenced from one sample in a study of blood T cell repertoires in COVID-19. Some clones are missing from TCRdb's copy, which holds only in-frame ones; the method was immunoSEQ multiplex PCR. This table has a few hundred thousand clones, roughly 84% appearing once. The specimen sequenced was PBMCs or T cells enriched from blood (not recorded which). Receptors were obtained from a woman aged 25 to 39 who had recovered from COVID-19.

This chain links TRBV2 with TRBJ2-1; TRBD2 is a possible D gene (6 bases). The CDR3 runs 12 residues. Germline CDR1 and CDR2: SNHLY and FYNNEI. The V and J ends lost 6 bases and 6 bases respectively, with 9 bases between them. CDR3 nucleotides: TGTGCCAGCAGCCGTAGCGGCAATGAGCAGTTCTTC. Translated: CASSRSGNEQFF.

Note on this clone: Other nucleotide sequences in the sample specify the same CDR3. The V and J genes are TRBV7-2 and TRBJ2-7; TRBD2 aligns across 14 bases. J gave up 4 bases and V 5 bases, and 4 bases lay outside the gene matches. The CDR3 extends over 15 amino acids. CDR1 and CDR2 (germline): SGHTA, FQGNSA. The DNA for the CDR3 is TGTGCCAGCAGCCCGGGGACTAGCGGGAGTTACGAGCAGTACTTC. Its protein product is CASSPGTSGSYEQYF.

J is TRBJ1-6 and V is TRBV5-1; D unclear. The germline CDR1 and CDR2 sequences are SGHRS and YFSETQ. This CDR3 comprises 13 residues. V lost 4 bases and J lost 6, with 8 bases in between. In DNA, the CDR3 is TGCGCCAGCAGCACCGAGGGTAATTCACCCCTCCACTTT. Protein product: CASSTEGNSPLHF. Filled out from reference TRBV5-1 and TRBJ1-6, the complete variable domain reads KAGVTQTPRYLIKTRGQQVTLSCSPISGHRSVSWYQQTPGQGLQFLFEYFSETQRNKGNFPGRFSGRQFSNSRSEMNVSTLELGDSALYLCASSTEGNSPLHFGNGTRLTVT.

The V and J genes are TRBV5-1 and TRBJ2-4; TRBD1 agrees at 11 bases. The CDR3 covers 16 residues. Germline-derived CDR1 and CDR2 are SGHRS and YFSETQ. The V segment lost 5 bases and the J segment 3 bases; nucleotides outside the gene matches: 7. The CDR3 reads CASRRTGGQVKNIQYF. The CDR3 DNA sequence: TGCGCCAGCAGAAGGACAGGGGGCCAGGTCAAAAACATTCAGTACTTC.

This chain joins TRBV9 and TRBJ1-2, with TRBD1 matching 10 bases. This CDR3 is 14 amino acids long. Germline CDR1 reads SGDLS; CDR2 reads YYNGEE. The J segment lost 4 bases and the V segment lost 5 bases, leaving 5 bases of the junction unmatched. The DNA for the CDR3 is TGTGCCAGCAGGACAGGGGGCGTGGGCTATGGCTACACCTTC. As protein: CASRTGGVGYGYTF.

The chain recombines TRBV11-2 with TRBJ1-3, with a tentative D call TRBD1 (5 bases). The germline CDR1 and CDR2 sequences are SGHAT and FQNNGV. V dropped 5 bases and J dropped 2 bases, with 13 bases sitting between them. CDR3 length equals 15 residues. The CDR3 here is CASSAPGGAGNTIYF. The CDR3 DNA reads TGTGCCAGCAGCGCTCCGGGGGGGGCTGGAAACACCATATATTTT.

The CDR3 DNA sequence: TGTGCCAGCAGCTTATGGAGGGGAGAGACCCAGTACTTC. This codes for CASSLWRGETQYF. V gene TRBV7-2 combines with J gene TRBJ2-5; the D gene is possibly TRBD2 (6 bases). The V end was cut by 2 bases, the J end by 4 bases, with 8 bases between. Germline values: CDR1 SGHTA, CDR2 FQGNSA. There are 13 residues in the CDR3. The whole variable domain, filled in from reference TRBV7-2 and TRBJ2-5, reads GAGVSQSPSNKVTEKGKDVELRCDPISGHTALYWYRQSLGQGLEFLIYFQGNSAPDKSGLPSDRFSAERTGGSVSTLTIQRTQQEDSAVYLCASSLWRGETQYFGPGTRLLVL.

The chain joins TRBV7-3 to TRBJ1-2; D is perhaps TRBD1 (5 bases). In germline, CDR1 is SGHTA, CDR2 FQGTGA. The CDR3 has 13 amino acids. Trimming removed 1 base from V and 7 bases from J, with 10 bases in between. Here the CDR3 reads CASSLMPGLGYTF. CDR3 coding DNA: TGTGCCAGCAGCTTAATGCCAGGGCTTGGCTACACCTTC. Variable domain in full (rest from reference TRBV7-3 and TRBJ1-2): GAGVSQTPSNKVTEKGKYVELRCDPISGHTALYWYRQSLGQGPEFLIYFQGTGAADDSGLPNDRFFAVRPEGSVSTLKIQRTERGDSAVYLCASSLMPGLGYTFGSGTRLTVV.

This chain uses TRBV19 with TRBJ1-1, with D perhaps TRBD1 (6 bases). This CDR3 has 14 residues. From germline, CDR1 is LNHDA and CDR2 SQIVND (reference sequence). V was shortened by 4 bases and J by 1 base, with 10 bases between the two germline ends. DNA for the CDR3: TGTGCCAGTAGTACAGAGACAGGGAACACTGAAGCTTTCTTT. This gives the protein CASSTETGNTEAFF.

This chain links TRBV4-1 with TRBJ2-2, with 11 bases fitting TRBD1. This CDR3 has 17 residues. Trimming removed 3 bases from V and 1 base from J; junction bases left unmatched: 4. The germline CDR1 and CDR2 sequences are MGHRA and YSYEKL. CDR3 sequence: CASSQDRGLVNTGELFF. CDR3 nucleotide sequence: TGCGCCAGCAGCCAGGACAGGGGGCTGGTGAACACCGGGGAGCTGTTTTTT.

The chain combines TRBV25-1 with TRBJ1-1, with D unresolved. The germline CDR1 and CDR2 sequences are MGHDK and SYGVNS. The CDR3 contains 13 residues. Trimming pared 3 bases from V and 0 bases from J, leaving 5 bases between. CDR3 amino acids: CASSDGVNTEAFF. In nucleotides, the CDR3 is TGTGCCAGCAGTGACGGAGTGAACACTGAAGCTTTCTTT.

The CDR3 here is CAITSDWRNEQFF. The CDR3 coding sequence is TGTGCCATCACTTCGGACTGGCGAAATGAGCAGTTCTTC. This sequence joins TRBV10-3 and TRBJ2-1; D possibly corresponds to TRBD2 (5 bases). This CDR3 region has 13 residues. Trimming took 7 bases from V and 7 from J, leaving 14 bases between them. Germline assignment: CDR1 ENHRY and CDR2 SYGVKD.

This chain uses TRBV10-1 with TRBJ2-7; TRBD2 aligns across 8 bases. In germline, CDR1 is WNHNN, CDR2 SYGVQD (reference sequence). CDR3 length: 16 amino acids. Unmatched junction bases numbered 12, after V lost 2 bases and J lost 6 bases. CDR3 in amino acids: CASSEVEAGGLGEQYF. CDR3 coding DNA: TGCGCCAGCAGTGAGGTGGAGGCGGGGGGACTGGGCGAGCAGTACTTC.

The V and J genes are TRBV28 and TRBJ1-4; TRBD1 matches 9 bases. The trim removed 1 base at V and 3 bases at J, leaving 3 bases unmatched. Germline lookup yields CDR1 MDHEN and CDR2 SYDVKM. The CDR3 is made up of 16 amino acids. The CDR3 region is CASSLYRGLANEKLFF. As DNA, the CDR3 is TGTGCCAGCAGTTTATACAGGGGGCTGGCTAATGAAAAACTGTTTTTT. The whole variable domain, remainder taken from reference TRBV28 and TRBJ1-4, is DVKVTQSSRYLVKRTGEKVFLECVQDMDHENMFWYRQDPGLGLRLIYFSYDVKMKEKGDIPEGYSVSREKKERFSLILESASTNQTSMYLCASSLYRGLANEKLFFGSGTQLSVL.

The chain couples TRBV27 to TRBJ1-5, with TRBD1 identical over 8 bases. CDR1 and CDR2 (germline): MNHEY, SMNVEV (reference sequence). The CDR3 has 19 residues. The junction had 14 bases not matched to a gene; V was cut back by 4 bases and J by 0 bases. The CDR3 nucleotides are TGTGCCAGCAGTTCCCACGGTCAGGGGGCTACTAATAGCAATCAGCCCCAGCATTTT. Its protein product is CASSSHGQGATNSNQPQHF.

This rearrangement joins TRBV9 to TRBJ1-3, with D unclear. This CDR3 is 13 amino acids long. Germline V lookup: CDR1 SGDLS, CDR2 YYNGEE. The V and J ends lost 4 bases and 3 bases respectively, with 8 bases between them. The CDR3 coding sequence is TGTGCCAGCAGCTCGGGTAATGGAAACACCATATATTTT. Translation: CASSSGNGNTIYF.

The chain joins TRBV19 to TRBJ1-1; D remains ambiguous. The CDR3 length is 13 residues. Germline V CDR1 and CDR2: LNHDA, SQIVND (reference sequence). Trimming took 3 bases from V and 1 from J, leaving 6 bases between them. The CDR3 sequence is CASSIFKNTEAFF. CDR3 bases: TGTGCCAGTAGTATTTTTAAGAACACTGAAGCTTTCTTT.

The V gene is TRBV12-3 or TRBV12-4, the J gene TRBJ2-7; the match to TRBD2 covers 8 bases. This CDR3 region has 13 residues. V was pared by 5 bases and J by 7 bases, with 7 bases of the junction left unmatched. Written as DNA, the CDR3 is TGTGCCAGCAGTCCGGGGACTAGAGGGGAGCAGTACTTC. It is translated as CASSPGTRGEQYF.

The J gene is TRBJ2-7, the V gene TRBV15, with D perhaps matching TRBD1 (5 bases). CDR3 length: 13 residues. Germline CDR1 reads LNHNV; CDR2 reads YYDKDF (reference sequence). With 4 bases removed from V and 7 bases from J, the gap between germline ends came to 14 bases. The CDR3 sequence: CATSTVGVKEQYF. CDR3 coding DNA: TGTGCCACCAGCACGGTAGGGGTGAAGGAGCAGTACTTC. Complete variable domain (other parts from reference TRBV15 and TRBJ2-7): DAMVIQNPRYQVTQFGKPVTLSCSQTLNHNVMYWYQQKSSQAPKLLFHYYDKDFNNEADTPDNFQSRRPNTSFCFLDIRSPGLGDTAMYLCATSTVGVKEQYFGPGTRLTVT.

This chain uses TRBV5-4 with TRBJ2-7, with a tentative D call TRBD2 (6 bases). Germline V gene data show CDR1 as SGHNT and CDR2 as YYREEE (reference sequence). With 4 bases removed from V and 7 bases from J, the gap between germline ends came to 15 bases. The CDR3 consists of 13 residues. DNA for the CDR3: TGTGCCAGCAGCGCGGGACCGGGAAGGGAGCAGTACTTC. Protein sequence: CASSAGPGREQYF.

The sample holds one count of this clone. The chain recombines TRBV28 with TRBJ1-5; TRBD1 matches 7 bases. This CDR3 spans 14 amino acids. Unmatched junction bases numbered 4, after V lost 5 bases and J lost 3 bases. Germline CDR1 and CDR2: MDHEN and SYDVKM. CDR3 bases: TGTGCCAGCAGTGCGGGACAGAACAATCAGCCCCAGCATTTT. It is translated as CASSAGQNNQPQHF.

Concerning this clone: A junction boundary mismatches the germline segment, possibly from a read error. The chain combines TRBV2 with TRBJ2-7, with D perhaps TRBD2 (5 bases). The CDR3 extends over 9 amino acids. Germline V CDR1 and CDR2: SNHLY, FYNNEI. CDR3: CATQRTAHF. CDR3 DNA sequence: TGTGCCACCCAGCGGACGGCCCACTTC.

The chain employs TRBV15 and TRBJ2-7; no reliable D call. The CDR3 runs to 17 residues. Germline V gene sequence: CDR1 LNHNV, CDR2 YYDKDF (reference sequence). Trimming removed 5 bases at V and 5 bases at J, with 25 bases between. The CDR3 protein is CATSPLSGSPFPHEQYF. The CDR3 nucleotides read TGTGCCACCAGCCCTTTATCAGGCAGCCCTTTTCCTCACGAGCAGTACTTC. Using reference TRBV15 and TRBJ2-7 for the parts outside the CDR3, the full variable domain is DAMVIQNPRYQVTQFGKPVTLSCSQTLNHNVMYWYQQKSSQAPKLLFHYYDKDFNNEADTPDNFQSRRPNTSFCFLDIRSPGLGDTAMYLCATSPLSGSPFPHEQYFGPGTRLTVT.